The clone carrying this T cell receptor (beta chain) appeared many times. The CDR3 is 14 residues long. V lost 7 bases and J 5 bases, leaving 17 bases between the germline ends. This sample stems from a study of T cells in Graves' hyperthyroidism and ophthalmopathy. Amplification targeted TCR beta CDR3 regions from RNA transcripts. The HTBI primer set drove a first-round RT-PCR of the TCR CDR3. One entry per CDR3 protein results from TCRdb running MiXCR on the multiplex PCR reads. The sample carries 300,000 to 400,000 distinct CDR3 sequences, about 18% recorded once. The V and J genes are TRBV12-3 or TRBV12-4 and TRBJ1-2, with D possibly being TRBD1 (5 bases). The receptor comes from a man aged 18-30 years with Graves' ophthalmopathy. The sequenced sample was blood. As DNA, the CDR3 is TGTGCCAGCAATCCCCAGGGAGGGGTATATGGCTACACCTTC. Protein sequence: CASNPQGGVYGYTF.